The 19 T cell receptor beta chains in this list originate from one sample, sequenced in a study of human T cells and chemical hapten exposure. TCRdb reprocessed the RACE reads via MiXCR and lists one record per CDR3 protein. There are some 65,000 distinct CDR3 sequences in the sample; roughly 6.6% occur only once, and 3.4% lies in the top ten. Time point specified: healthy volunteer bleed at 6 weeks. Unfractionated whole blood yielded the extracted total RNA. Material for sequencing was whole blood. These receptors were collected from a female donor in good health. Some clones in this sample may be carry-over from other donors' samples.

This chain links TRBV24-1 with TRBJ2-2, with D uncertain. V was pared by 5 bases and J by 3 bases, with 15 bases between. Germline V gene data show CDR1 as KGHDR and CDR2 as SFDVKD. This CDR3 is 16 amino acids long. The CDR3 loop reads CATSVPGSADTGELFF. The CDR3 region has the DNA TGTGCCACCAGTGTACCGGGCAGTGCGGACACCGGGGAGCTGTTTTTT.

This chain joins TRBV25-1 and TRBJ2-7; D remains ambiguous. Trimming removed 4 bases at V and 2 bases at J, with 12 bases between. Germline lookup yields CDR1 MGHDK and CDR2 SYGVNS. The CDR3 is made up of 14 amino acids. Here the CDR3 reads CASSGPLAPYEQYF. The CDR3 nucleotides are TGTGCCAGCAGTGGCCCTTTGGCCCCCTACGAGCAGTACTTC.

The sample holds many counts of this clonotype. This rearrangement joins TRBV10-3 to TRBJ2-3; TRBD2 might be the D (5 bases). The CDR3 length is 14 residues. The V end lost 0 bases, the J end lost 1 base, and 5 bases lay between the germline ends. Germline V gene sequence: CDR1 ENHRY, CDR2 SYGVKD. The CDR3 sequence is CAISESAGTDTQYF. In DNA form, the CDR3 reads TGTGCCATCAGTGAGTCAGCGGGCACAGATACGCAGTATTTT.

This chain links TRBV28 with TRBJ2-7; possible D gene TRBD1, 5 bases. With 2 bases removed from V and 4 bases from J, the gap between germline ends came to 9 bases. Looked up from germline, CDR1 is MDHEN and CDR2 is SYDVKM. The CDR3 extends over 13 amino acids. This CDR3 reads CASSLPQGYEQYF. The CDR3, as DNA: TGTGCCAGCAGTTTACCCCAGGGTTACGAGCAGTACTTC.

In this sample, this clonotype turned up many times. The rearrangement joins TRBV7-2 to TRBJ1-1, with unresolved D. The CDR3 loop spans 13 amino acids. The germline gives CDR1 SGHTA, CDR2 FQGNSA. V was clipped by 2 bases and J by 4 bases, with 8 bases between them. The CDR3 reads CASSLSVGTEAFF. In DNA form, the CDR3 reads TGTGCCAGCAGCTTATCGGTAGGCACTGAAGCTTTCTTT.

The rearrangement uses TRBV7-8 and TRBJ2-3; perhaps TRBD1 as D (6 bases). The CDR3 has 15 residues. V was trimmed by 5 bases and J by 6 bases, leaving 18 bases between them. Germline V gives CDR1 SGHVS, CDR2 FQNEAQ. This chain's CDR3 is CASSRKTGTADTQYF. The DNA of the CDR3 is TGTGCCAGCAGCCGCAAAACAGGGACGGCCGATACGCAGTATTTT.

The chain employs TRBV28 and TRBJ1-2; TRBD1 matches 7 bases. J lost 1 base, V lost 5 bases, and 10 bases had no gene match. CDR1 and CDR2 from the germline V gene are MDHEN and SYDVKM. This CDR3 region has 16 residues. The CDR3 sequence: CASSPIGQAINYGYTF. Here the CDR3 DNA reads TGTGCCAGCAGTCCAATTGGACAGGCCATTAACTATGGCTACACCTTC.

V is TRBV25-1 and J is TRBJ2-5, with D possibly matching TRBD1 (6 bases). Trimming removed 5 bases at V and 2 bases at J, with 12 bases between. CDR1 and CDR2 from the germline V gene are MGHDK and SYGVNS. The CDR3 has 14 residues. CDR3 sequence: CASSRGQEQETQYF. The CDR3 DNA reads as TGTGCCAGCAGTAGGGGACAAGAGCAAGAGACCCAGTACTTC.

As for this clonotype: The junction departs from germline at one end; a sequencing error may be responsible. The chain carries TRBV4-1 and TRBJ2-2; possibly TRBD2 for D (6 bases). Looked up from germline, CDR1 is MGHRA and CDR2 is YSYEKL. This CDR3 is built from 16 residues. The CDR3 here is CASSQGGLPGTGALFF. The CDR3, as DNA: TGCGCCAGCAGCCAAGGGGGACTTCCCGGCACCGGGGCGCTGTTTTTT.

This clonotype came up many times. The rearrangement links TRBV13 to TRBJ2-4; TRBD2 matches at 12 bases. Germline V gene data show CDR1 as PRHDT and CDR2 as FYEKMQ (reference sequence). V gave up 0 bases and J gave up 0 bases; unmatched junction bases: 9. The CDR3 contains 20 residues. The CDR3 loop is CASSLGLPSGRDLAKNIQYF. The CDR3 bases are TGTGCCAGCAGCTTAGGCCTCCCTAGCGGGAGGGATCTAGCCAAAAACATTCAGTACTTC.

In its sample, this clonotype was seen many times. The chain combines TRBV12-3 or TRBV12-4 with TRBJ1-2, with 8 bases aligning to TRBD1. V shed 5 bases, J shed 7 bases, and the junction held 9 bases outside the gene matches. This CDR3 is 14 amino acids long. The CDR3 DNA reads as TGTGCCAGCAGTCATGGACAGGGCGTGGGTGGCTACACCTTC. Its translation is CASSHGQGVGGYTF.

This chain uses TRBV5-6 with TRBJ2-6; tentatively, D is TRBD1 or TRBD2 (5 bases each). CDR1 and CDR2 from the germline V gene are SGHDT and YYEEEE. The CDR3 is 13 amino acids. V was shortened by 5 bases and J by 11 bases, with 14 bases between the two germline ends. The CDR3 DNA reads TGTGCCAGCAGTGAGGGACGACCGCACGTCCTGACTTTC. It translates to CASSEGRPHVLTF.

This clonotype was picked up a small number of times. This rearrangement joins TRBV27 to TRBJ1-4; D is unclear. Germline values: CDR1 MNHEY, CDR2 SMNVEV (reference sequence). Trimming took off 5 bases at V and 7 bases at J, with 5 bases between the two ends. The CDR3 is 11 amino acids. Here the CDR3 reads CASSAGEKLFF. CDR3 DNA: TGTGCCAGCAGTGCGGGTGAAAAACTGTTTTTT.

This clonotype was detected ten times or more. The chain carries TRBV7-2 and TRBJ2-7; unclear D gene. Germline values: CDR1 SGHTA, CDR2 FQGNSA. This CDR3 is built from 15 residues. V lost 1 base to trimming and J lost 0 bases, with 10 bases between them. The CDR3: CASSLGTTLSYEQYF. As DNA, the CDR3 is TGTGCCAGCAGCTTAGGGACCACCCTCTCCTACGAGCAGTACTTC.

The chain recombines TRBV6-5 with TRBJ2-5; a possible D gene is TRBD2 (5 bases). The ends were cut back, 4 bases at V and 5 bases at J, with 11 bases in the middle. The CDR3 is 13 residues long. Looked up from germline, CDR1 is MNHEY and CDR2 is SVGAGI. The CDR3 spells CASSFTGFETQYF. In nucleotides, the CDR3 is TGTGCCAGCAGTTTTACGGGATTTGAGACCCAGTACTTC.

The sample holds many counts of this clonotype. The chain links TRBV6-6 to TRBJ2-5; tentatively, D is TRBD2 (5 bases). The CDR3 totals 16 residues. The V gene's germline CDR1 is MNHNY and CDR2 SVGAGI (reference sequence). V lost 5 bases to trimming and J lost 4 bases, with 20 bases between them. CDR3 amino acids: CASSPPGSVGLETQYF. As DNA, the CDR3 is TGTGCCAGCAGTCCCCCGGGGAGCGTTGGTTTAGAGACCCAGTACTTC.

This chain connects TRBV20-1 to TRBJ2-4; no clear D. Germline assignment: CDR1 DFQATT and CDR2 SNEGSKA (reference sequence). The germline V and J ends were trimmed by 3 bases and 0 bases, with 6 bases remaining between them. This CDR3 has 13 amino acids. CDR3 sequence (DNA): TGCAGTGCTAGGACTGTAGCCAAAAACATTCAGTACTTC. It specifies CSARTVAKNIQYF.

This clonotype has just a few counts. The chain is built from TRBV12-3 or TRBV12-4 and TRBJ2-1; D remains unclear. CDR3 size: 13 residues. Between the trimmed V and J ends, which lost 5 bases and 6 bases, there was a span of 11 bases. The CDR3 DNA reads TGTGCCAGCAGTCTAGGGTCGCGCAATGAGCAGTTCTTC. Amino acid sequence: CASSLGSRNEQFF.

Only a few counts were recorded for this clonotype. CDR3 protein: CASSPLGGGAYEQYF. The DNA of the CDR3 is TGTGCCAGCAGCCCGCTCGGGGGGGGGGCCTACGAGCAGTACTTC. The rearrangement links TRBV11-3 to TRBJ2-7; 8 nucleotides line up with TRBD2. The CDR3 sequence is 15 residues long. V shed 5 bases, J shed 2 bases, and the junction held 8 bases outside the gene matches. CDR1 SGHNT and CDR2 YENEEA come from the germline V gene. Full variable domain (remainder filled in from reference TRBV11-3 and TRBJ2-7): EAGVVQSPRYKIIEKKQPVAFWCNPISGHNTLYWYLQNLGQGPELLIRYENEEAVDDSQLPKDRFSAERLKGVDSTLKIQPAELGDSAVYLCASSPLGGGAYEQYFGPGTRLTVT.